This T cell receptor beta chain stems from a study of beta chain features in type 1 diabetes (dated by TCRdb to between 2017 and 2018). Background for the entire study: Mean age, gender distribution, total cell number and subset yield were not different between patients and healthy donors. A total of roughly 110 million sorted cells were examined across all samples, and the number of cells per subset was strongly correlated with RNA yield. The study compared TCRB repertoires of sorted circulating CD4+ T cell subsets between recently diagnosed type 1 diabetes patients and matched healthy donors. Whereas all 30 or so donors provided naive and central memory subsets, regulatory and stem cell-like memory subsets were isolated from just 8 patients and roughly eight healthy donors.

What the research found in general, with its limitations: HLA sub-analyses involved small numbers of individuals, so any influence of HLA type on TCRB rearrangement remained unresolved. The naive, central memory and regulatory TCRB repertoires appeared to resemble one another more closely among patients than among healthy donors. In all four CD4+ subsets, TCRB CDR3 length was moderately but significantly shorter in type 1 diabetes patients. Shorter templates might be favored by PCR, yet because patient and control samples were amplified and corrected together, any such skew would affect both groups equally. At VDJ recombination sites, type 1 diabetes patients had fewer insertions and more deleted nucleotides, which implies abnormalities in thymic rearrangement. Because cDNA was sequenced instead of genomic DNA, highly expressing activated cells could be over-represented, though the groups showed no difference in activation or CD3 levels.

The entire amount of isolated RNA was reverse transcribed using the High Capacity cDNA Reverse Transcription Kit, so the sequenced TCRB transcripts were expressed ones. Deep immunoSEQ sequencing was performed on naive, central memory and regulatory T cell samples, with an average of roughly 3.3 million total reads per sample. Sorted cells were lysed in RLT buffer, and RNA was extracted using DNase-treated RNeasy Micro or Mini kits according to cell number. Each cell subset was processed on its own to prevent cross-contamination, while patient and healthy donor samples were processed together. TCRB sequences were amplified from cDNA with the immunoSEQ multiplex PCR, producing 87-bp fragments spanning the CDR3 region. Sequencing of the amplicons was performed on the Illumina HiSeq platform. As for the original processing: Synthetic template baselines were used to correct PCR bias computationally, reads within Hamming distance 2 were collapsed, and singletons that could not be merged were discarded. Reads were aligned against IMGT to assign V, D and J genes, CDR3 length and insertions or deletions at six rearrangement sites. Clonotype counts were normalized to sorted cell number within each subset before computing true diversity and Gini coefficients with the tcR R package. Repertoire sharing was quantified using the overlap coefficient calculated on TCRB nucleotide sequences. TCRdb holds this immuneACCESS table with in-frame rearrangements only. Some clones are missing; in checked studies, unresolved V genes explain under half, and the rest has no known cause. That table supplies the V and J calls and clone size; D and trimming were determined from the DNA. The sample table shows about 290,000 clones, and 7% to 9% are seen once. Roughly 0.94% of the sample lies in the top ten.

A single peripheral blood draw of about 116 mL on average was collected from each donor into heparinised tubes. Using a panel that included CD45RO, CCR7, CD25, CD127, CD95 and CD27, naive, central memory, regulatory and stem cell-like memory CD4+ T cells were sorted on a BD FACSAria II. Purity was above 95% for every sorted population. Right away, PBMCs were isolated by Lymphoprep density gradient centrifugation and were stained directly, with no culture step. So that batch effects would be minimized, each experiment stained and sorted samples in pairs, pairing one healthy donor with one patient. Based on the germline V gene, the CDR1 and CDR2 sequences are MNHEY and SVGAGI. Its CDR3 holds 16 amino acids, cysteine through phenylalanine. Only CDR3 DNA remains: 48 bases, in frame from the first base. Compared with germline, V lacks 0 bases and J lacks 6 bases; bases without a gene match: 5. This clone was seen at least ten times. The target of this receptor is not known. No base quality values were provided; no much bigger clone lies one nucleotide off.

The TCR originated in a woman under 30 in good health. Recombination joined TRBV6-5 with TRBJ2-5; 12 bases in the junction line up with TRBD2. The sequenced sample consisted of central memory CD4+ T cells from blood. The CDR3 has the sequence CASSYSTSGSGKTQYF. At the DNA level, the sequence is TGTGCCAGCAGTTACTCGACTAGCGGGAGCGGTAAGACCCAGTACTTC.